This T cell receptor beta chain was obtained from a study of cytomegalovirus exposure and HLA in healthy donors. Notes on this clone: Its antigen is not identified.

The CDR3 runs to 13 residues. The V gene lost 11 bases and the J gene lost 0 bases, with 13 bases spanning the gap. The V gene's germline CDR1 is SNHLY and CDR2 FYNNEI. This PCR relied on a set of 60 Vbeta primers and 13 Jbeta primers. Repertoires were generated with immunoSEQ multiplex PCR, while TCRdb's copy carries only in-frame clones and drops some. The sample has approximately 110,000 clones; less than 90% are singletons. Study-level points and caveats: TCR beta V- and J-gene trimming, according to a later analysis, was linked to a missense DCLRE1C variant.

This TCR was recovered from a man aged 45-60 years in good health and CMV-seronegative. Input material: PBMCs. The gene calls are TRBV2 and TRBJ1-1; the D gene is possibly TRBD1 (5 bases). CDR3 amino acids: CASGHYMNTEAFF. In DNA form, the CDR3 reads TGTGCCTCCGGACATTACATGAACACTGAAGCTTTCTTT.